Presented here are 14 T cell receptor beta chains from one specimen sequenced in a study of OX40 agonist ivuxolimab in advanced cancers. Sequencing was performed with immunoSEQ multiplex PCR; in TCRdb, only in-frame clones are kept and a portion is missing. The sample holds about 82,000 clones; approximately 85% are singletons and the top ten take 0.2% to 0.25%. Material: CD4+ or CD8+ T cells sorted from blood, obtained in a trial of the OX40 agonist ivuxolimab. These receptors were taken from an adult with an advanced solid tumor such as melanoma, head and neck, liver or kidney cancer.

The genes are TRBV30 and TRBJ1-3, with unresolved D. Trimming cost V 0 bases and J 0 bases, with 9 bases left between them. The V gene's germline CDR1 is GTSNPN and CDR2 SVGIG (reference sequence). CDR3 length equals 15 residues. This CDR3 reads CAWSVYSLSGNTIYF. DNA for the CDR3: TGTGCCTGGAGTGTATACTCCCTCTCTGGAAACACCATATATTTT.

V is TRBV11-2 and J is TRBJ2-5; D perhaps matches TRBD1 (6 bases). The germline V and J ends were trimmed by 6 bases and 1 base, with 9 bases remaining between them. Germline assignment: CDR1 SGHAT and CDR2 FQNNGV. The CDR3 extends over 13 amino acids. The CDR3, as DNA: TGTGCCAGCAGGACGACAGGCCAAGAGACCCAGTACTTC. It codes for CASRTTGQETQYF.

The gene calls are TRBV21-1 and TRBJ1-3; the table's D gene call, TRBD1, was not cross checked with the DNA. TRBV21-1 is noted as a pseudogene. The length of the CDR3 is 18 residues. Here the CDR3 DNA reads TGTGCCAGCAGCAATCGGGTCCCCGCAGGGCGTGCTGGAAACACCATATATTTT. Protein: CASSNRVPAGRAGNTIYF.

J is TRBJ2-5 and V is TRBV7-6, with 7 positions matching TRBD1. CDR1 and CDR2 (germline): SGHVS, FNYEAQ. The length of the CDR3 is 15 residues. Trimming cost V 5 bases and J 4 bases; bases outside gene matches: 10. DNA for the CDR3: TGTGCCAGCAGCCAGATAACAGGGGTTGGAGAGACCCAGTACTTC. Translation: CASSQITGVGETQYF.

This chain connects TRBV5-4 to TRBJ2-1; the D call may be TRBD1 or TRBD2 (6 bases each). V gave up 3 bases and J gave up 6 bases, with 16 bases separating them. Germline V gene data show CDR1 as SGHNT and CDR2 as YYREEE (reference sequence). The CDR3 sequence is 15 residues long. As DNA, the CDR3 is TGTGCCAGCAGCTCACCGGGGGCACATGGCAATGAGCAGTTCTTC. Translating gives CASSSPGAHGNEQFF.

This chain connects TRBV7-9 to TRBJ1-3, with unresolved D. Trimming shortened V by 5 bases and J by 0 bases, and 14 bases separated the two germline ends. This CDR3 comprises 16 residues. Germline-derived CDR1 and CDR2 are SEHNR and FQNEAQ (reference sequence). CDR3 in amino acids: CASSPKARISGNTIYF. CDR3 sequence (DNA): TGTGCCAGCAGCCCCAAGGCCAGAATCTCTGGAAACACCATATATTTT. The whole variable domain, remainder taken from reference TRBV7-9 and TRBJ1-3, is DTGVSQNPRHKITKRGQNVTFRCDPISEHNRLYWYRQTLGQGPEFLTYFQNEAQLEKSRLLSDRFSAERPKGSFSTLEIQRTEQGDSAMYLCASSPKARISGNTIYFGEGSWLTVV.

The table lists this clone with a few counts. The chain joins TRBV28 to TRBJ1-3, with TRBD1 identical over 7 bases. V was pared by 9 bases and J by 2 bases, with 4 bases of the junction left unmatched. This CDR3 is 13 amino acids long. Germline values: CDR1 MDHEN, CDR2 SYDVKM. CDR3 loop: CASWDSTGNTIYF. The CDR3 nucleotides read TGTGCCAGTTGGGACAGTACTGGAAACACCATATATTTT.

The rearrangement links TRBV7-2 to TRBJ2-5; D gene uncertain. V lost 3 bases and J 5 bases, leaving 7 bases between the germline ends. The CDR3 extends over 12 amino acids. Germline V CDR1 and CDR2: SGHTA, FQGNSA. The CDR3 nucleotides read TGTGCCAGCAGCTTCGGTAGGGAGACCCAGTACTTC. Translating gives CASSFGRETQYF.

The chain recombines TRBV6-1 with TRBJ1-3, with no clear D. The CDR3 sequence is 15 residues long. CDR1 and CDR2 (germline): MNHNS, SASEGT. V was pared by 2 bases and J by 0 bases, with 8 bases between. CDR3 nucleotide sequence: TGTGCCAGCAGTGAATGGGAGACCTCTGGAAACACCATATATTTT. Translated, it gives CASSEWETSGNTIYF.

The CDR3 protein is CASSLGNRGLETQYF. The CDR3 DNA reads as TGTGCCAGCAGCTTAGGGAATCGCGGCCTAGAGACCCAGTACTTC. The chain recombines TRBV11-2 with TRBJ2-5, with D hard to call. CDR1 and CDR2 from the germline V gene are SGHAT and FQNNGV. This CDR3 region has 15 residues. Trimming took off 1 base at V and 4 bases at J, with 13 bases between the two ends.

This clone showed up just a few times. CDR3 sequence: CASSRKGQDPGNTIYF. The DNA for the CDR3 is TGTGCCAGCTCACGAAAAGGACAGGACCCTGGAAACACCATATATTTT. The chain joins TRBV18 to TRBJ1-3, with 7 bases that match TRBD1. Germline V gives CDR1 KGHSH, CDR2 LQKENI. Unmatched junction bases numbered 8, after V lost 4 bases and J lost 2 bases. This CDR3 has 16 amino acids.

This sequence joins TRBV4-3 and TRBJ1-2; tentative D call: TRBD1 (5 bases). V lost 0 bases to trimming and J lost 5 bases, with 16 bases between them. The CDR3 length is 16 residues. The germline V gene has CDR1 LGHNA and CDR2 YSLEER. CDR3 in amino acids: CASSQDLRQTGYGYTF. DNA of the CDR3: TGCGCCAGCAGCCAAGATTTGAGACAGACTGGTTATGGCTACACCTTC.

This clone showed up just a few times. The rearrangement uses TRBV5-6 and TRBJ1-1, with TRBD1 matching over 8 bases. Germline values: CDR1 SGHDT, CDR2 YYEEEE. The CDR3 covers 14 residues. The ends lost 3 bases at V and 3 bases at J; junction bases unmatched: 4. The CDR3 region is CASSWGTGYTEAFF. The CDR3 DNA is TGTGCCAGCAGCTGGGGGACAGGCTACACTGAAGCTTTCTTT.

This clone showed up just a few times. The chain joins TRBV20-1 to TRBJ1-1, with D unclear. The CDR3 is 11 amino acids. Germline V gene lookup returns CDR1 DFQATT and CDR2 SNEGSKA (reference sequence). V gave up 3 bases and J gave up 11 bases, with 13 bases separating them. CDR3: CSASIPSEAFF. CDR3 coding DNA: TGCAGTGCTAGCATTCCCAGCGAGGCTTTCTTT.